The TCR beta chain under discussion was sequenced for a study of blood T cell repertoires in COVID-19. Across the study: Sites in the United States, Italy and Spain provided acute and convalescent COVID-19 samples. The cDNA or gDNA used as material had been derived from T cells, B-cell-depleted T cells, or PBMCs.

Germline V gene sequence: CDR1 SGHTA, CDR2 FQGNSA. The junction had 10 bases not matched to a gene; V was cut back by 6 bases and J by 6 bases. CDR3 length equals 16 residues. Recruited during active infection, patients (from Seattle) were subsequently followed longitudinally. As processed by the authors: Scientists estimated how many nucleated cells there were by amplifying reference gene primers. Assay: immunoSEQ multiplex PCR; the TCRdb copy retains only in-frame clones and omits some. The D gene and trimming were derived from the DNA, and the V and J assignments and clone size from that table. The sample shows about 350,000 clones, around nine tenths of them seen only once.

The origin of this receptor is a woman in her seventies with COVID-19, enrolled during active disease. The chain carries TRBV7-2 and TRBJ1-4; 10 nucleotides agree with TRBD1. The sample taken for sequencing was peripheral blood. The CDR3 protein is CASRFRPGTGDEKLFF. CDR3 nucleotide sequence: TGTGCCAGCAGATTTAGACCCGGGACAGGGGATGAAAAACTGTTTTTT.